Each of the 32 T cell receptor beta chains below was sequenced from the same sample in a study of cytomegalovirus exposure and HLA in healthy donors. A multiplex PCR was run with 60 Vbeta primers and 13 Jbeta primers. Generated by immunoSEQ multiplex PCR, the TCRdb table keeps only in-frame clones and is missing some. The repertoire holds 35,000 to 55,000 clones, around 53% seen once, with about 6.3% in the top ten. Sample: PBMCs. These receptors were collected from a man between 60 and 75 years old in good health and CMV-seronegative.

The V and J genes are TRBV9 and TRBJ2-7; the match to TRBD1 covers 10 bases. Germline-derived CDR1 and CDR2 are SGDLS and YYNGEE. CDR3 length equals 15 residues. V lost 3 bases, J lost 0 bases, and 3 bases stayed unmatched. Here the CDR3 reads CASSAGQGFSYEQYF. The CDR3 nucleotides are TGTGCCAGCAGCGCGGGACAGGGGTTCTCCTACGAGCAGTACTTC.

This clone has more than one count but fewer than ten. The CDR3 region is CASNLGQNTEAFF. The DNA of the CDR3 is TGTGCCAGCAACCTTGGACAGAACACTGAAGCTTTCTTT. This chain connects TRBV16 to TRBJ1-1; D possibly corresponds to TRBD1 (5 bases). Germline V gives CDR1 KGHSY, CDR2 FQNENV. V was shortened by 7 bases and J by 1 base, with 10 bases between the two germline ends. The CDR3 is 13 residues long.

The chain employs TRBV21-1 and TRBJ1-5. TRBV21-1 is an annotated pseudogene. The CDR3 runs to 16 residues. The CDR3 DNA reads TGTGCCAGCATCCCGAGGGGGGGGTCGGGCAATCAGCCCCAGCATTTT. The encoded protein is CASIPRGGSGNQPQHF.

The sample holds a few counts of this clone. The genes are TRBV7-9 and TRBJ1-1, with 12 bases fitting TRBD1. The CDR3 has 15 residues. Germline trimming cut 5 bases from V and 6 bases from J; bases unmatched to any gene: 7. From germline, CDR1 is SEHNR and CDR2 FQNEAQ (reference sequence). CDR3 region: CASSRPGTGGAEAFF. CDR3 coding DNA: TGTGCCAGCAGCCGTCCCGGGACAGGGGGCGCTGAAGCTTTCTTT.

In nucleotides, the CDR3 is TGTGCCAGCGCCAGCGGGAGGTTTAGAGAGACCCAGTACTTC. This translates into CASASGRFRETQYF. The V gene is TRBV6-5, the J gene TRBJ2-5; 9 nucleotides agree with TRBD2. The CDR3 length is 14 residues. V trimming: 8 bases; J trimming: 4 bases; junction bases outside the gene matches: 8. The germline V gene encodes CDR1 MNHEY and CDR2 SVGAGI.

This clone was seen once. The chain combines TRBV5-1 with TRBJ1-1; 7 bases map to TRBD1. Germline V CDR1 and CDR2: SGHRS, YFSETQ. The J segment lost 3 bases and the V segment lost 2 bases, leaving 7 bases of the junction unmatched. This CDR3 has 15 amino acids. CDR3 nucleotide sequence: TGCGCCAGCAGCTTTCAGGGGGTGGATGACACTGAAGCTTTCTTT. Protein product: CASSFQGVDDTEAFF.

The chain combines TRBV4-3 with TRBJ1-1; possibly TRBD1 for D (6 bases). Deletions cut 3 bases from V and 3 bases from J, with 11 bases between. This CDR3 contains 14 residues. Germline values: CDR1 LGHNA, CDR2 YSLEER. In nucleotides, the CDR3 is TGCGCCAGCAGCCATACAGGGAAGGACACTGAAGCTTTCTTT. Protein sequence: CASSHTGKDTEAFF.

In DNA form, the CDR3 reads TGTGCCAGTAGCCCCATCGGCAGGGGTACTGAAGCTTTCTTT. Translating gives CASSPIGRGTEAFF. The chain links TRBV19 to TRBJ1-1, with D possibly being TRBD1 (6 bases). The germline V and J ends were trimmed by 6 bases and 5 bases, with 16 bases remaining between them. Germline values: CDR1 LNHDA, CDR2 SQIVND (reference sequence). The CDR3 loop spans 14 amino acids. The whole variable domain, remainder taken from reference TRBV19 and TRBJ1-1, is DGGITQSPKYLFRKEGQNVTLSCEQNLNHDAMYWYRQDPGQGLRLIYYSQIVNDFQKGDIAEGYSVSREKKESFPLTVTSAQKNPTAFYLCASSPIGRGTEAFFGQGTRLTVV.

The chain has TRBV6-1 and TRBJ2-6, with D maybe TRBD1 (5 bases). The CDR3 runs 18 residues. CDR1 is MNHNS, CDR2 SASEGT, per germline. The ends were cut back, 1 base at V and 0 bases at J, with 13 bases in the middle. For the CDR3, the DNA is TGTGCCAGCAGTGAAGGGGTCAGGGTCTACTCTGGGGCCAACGTCCTGACTTTC. Protein sequence: CASSEGVRVYSGANVLTF.

The chain has TRBV18 and TRBJ1-3; tentatively, D is TRBD1 (5 bases). The V end lost 1 base, the J end lost 0 bases, and 7 bases lay between the germline ends. This CDR3 is built from 15 residues. CDR1 KGHSH and CDR2 LQKENI come from the germline V gene. The CDR3 DNA follows: TGTGCCAGCTCACCACGGGGCTTCTCTGGAAACACCATATATTTT. This sequence encodes CASSPRGFSGNTIYF. The full variable domain, completed using reference TRBV18 and TRBJ1-3, is NAGVMQNPRHLVRRRGQEARLRCSPMKGHSHVYWYRQLPEEGLKFMVYLQKENIIDESGMPKERFSAEFPKEGPSILRIQQVVRGDSAAYFCASSPRGFSGNTIYFGEGSWLTVV.

V and J are TRBV27 and TRBJ2-7; TRBD1 agrees at 8 bases. Losses at the gene ends were 5 bases for V and 11 bases for J; bases not matched to a gene: 8. This CDR3 region has 12 residues. The germline V gene has CDR1 MNHEY and CDR2 SMNVEV (reference sequence). The CDR3 is CASSTTGAGEYF. The CDR3 DNA reads TGTGCCAGCAGTACGACAGGGGCAGGGGAGTACTTC.

This clone has just a few counts. The J gene is TRBJ2-7, the V gene TRBV5-6, with a weak D call TRBD2 (6 bases). The CDR3 is 13 amino acids. V lost 1 base and J lost 5, with 10 bases in between. Germline CDR1 is SGHDT and CDR2 is YYEEEE. CDR3 nucleotide sequence: TGTGCCAGCAGCTTGATTGGCGGGGACGAGCAGTACTTC. It specifies CASSLIGGDEQYF.

The genes are TRBV12-5 and TRBJ1-2, with TRBD1 identical over 7 bases. The germline V gene has CDR1 LGHNT and CDR2 FRNRAP. This CDR3 spans 15 amino acids. Trimming at V came to 3 bases and at J to 4 bases, leaving 8 bases not matched to a gene. CDR3 loop: CASGLTGTAFYGYTF. The CDR3 nucleotides are TGTGCTAGTGGTTTAACCGGGACAGCTTTCTATGGCTACACCTTC.

This clone has more than one count but fewer than ten. This rearrangement joins TRBV19 to TRBJ2-7; 11 positions match TRBD2. This CDR3 comprises 14 residues. J was trimmed by 7 bases and V by 2 bases; bases with no gene match: 4. CDR1 and CDR2 (germline): LNHDA, SQIVND (reference sequence). This CDR3 is CASSILAGGSEQYF. For the CDR3, the DNA is TGTGCCAGTAGTATACTAGCGGGAGGTTCGGAGCAGTACTTC.

This clone was recorded a few times. The chain is built from TRBV29-1 and TRBJ1-2; tentative D call: TRBD1 (6 bases). The CDR3 length is 13 residues. V lost 1 base, J lost 3 bases, and 9 bases lay in between. Germline V gives CDR1 SQVTM, CDR2 ANQGSEA. CDR3 sequence: CSVEGGRHYGYTF. DNA of the CDR3: TGCAGCGTTGAAGGGGGGCGGCACTATGGCTACACCTTC.

There are a few counts of this clone. The rearrangement uses TRBV4-2 and TRBJ1-5, with unresolved D. Per germline, CDR1 LGHNA and CDR2 YNFKEQ. Between the trimmed V and J ends, which lost 5 bases and 7 bases, there was a span of 21 bases. The CDR3 loop spans 16 amino acids. CDR3 sequence reads: CASSKAAERRGQPQHF. CDR3 in DNA: TGTGCCAGCAGCAAAGCTGCGGAGCGCCGAGGACAGCCCCAGCATTTT.

This clone was detected once. The chain couples TRBV4-2 to TRBJ1-2; D uncertain. Trimming removed 4 bases at V and 5 bases at J, with 8 bases between. The germline CDR1 and CDR2 sequences are LGHNA and YNFKEQ. The CDR3 extends over 12 amino acids. CDR3 coding DNA: TGTGCCAGCAGCCGATTACGGTATGGCTACACCTTC. Translated: CASSRLRYGYTF.

V usage is TRBV10-3 and J usage is TRBJ2-7; TRBD1 matches at 9 bases. Trimming at V came to 6 bases and at J to 3 bases, leaving 6 bases not matched to a gene. Germline CDR1 and CDR2: ENHRY and SYGVKD. This CDR3 has 14 amino acids. The CDR3 region is CAISARDRDYEQYF. In DNA form, the CDR3 reads TGTGCCATCAGCGCACGGGACAGGGACTACGAGCAGTACTTC.

The chain carries TRBV5-4 and TRBJ2-7; 11 nucleotides align to TRBD2. Germline CDR1 and CDR2: SGHNT and YYREEE (reference sequence). This CDR3 comprises 15 residues. Trimming cost V 1 base and J 2 bases; bases outside gene matches: 2. CDR3 residues: CASSLSSGGTYEQYF. The CDR3 region has the DNA TGTGCCAGCAGCTTGTCTAGCGGGGGGACCTACGAGCAGTACTTC.

This clone was counted a few times. CDR3 amino acids: CASSRWEGLRGYTF. CDR3 sequence (DNA): TGTGCCAGCAGCCGTTGGGAGGGCCTCCGAGGCTACACCTTC. V usage is TRBV5-6 and J usage is TRBJ1-2, with D uncertain. Trimming removed 4 bases from V and 8 bases from J, with 18 bases in between. This CDR3 comprises 14 residues. The V gene's germline CDR1 is SGHDT and CDR2 YYEEEE.

This chain uses TRBV5-6 with TRBJ2-7; weak D call: TRBD2 (5 bases). This CDR3 is 13 amino acids long. From germline, CDR1 is SGHDT and CDR2 YYEEEE. V was shortened by 2 bases and J by 7 bases, with 13 bases between the two germline ends. CDR3 in DNA: TGTGCCAGCAGCTTCACTAGGTCGGGGGAGCAGTACTTC. Its translation: CASSFTRSGEQYF.

The rearrangement links TRBV29-1 to TRBJ2-1, with 13 bases identical to TRBD2. CDR3 size: 14 residues. Germline assignment: CDR1 SQVTM and CDR2 ANQGSEA. V was pared by 4 bases and J by 8 bases, with 5 bases of the junction left unmatched. CDR3 nucleotide sequence: TGCAGCGTTGGGGGACTAGCGGGGACCTATGAGCAGTTCTTC. Its translation: CSVGGLAGTYEQFF.

The J gene is TRBJ1-1, the V gene TRBV7-2; TRBD1 might be the D (5 bases). V lost 4 bases and J 3 bases, leaving 12 bases between the germline ends. This CDR3 has 14 residues. Germline assignment: CDR1 SGHTA and CDR2 FQGNSA. CDR3: CASSSLGGDTEAFF. The CDR3 bases are TGTGCCAGCAGCTCCCTCGGGGGTGACACTGAAGCTTTCTTT.

This clone was picked up one time. The chain carries TRBV5-1 and TRBJ2-5, with 12 positions matching TRBD2. With 2 bases clipped from V and 5 bases from J, the junction kept 16 bases outside the gene matches. This CDR3 has 19 amino acids. CDR1 is SGHRS, CDR2 YFSETQ, per germline. In DNA form, the CDR3 reads TGCGCCAGCAGCTTCCCCGAAGCCACGACTAGCGGGAGTCCCGAGACCCAGTACTTC. Its translation: CASSFPEATTSGSPETQYF.

The chain recombines TRBV27 with TRBJ2-7; 9 bases map to TRBD1. The CDR3 has 16 residues. V lost 6 bases, J lost 5 bases, and 14 bases stayed unmatched. In germline, CDR1 is MNHEY, CDR2 SMNVEV (reference sequence). CDR3 sequence: CASSRAGTGWSDEQYF. As DNA, the CDR3 is TGTGCCAGCAGCCGAGCCGGGACAGGGTGGTCTGACGAGCAGTACTTC.

CDR3 region: CASSLQGGQPQHF. The CDR3 DNA reads as TGTGCCAGCAGCCTCCAGGGGGGCCAGCCCCAGCATTTT. The gene calls are TRBV7-9 and TRBJ1-5; 7 bases line up with TRBD1. CDR1 is SEHNR, CDR2 FQNEAQ, per germline (reference sequence). V lost 5 bases and J lost 7; bases outside the gene matches: 5. The CDR3 contains 13 residues.

This CDR3 reads CAISGGGPTSGSSKTQYF. CDR3 nucleotides: TGTGCCATCAGTGGGGGGGGGCCGACTAGCGGGAGTTCCAAGACCCAGTACTTC. The V call is TRBV10-3, the J call TRBJ2-5; 12 bases agree with TRBD2. The CDR3 is 18 amino acids. J lost 6 bases, V lost 4 bases, and 15 bases had no gene match. Germline V CDR1 and CDR2: ENHRY, SYGVKD.

This clone occurred a few times. V and J are TRBV4-2 and TRBJ1-1, with D perhaps matching TRBD1 (6 bases). V shed 0 bases and J shed 0 bases, with 11 bases lying between them. The CDR3 extends over 16 amino acids. From germline, CDR1 is LGHNA and CDR2 YNFKEQ. The CDR3 bases are TGTGCCAGCAGCCAAGATCGCGGACAGTTGAACACTGAAGCTTTCTTT. It is translated as CASSQDRGQLNTEAFF.

In this sample, this clone turned up a few times. This sequence joins TRBV30 and TRBJ1-1; D perhaps matches TRBD1 (6 bases). The V gene lost 5 bases and the J gene lost 8 bases, with 15 bases spanning the gap. The CDR3 contains 12 residues. The germline CDR1 and CDR2 sequences are GTSNPN and SVGIG (reference sequence). The CDR3: CAWGLGGMEAFF. The CDR3 DNA is TGTGCCTGGGGTTTAGGGGGTATGGAAGCTTTCTTT.

This rearrangement joins TRBV30 to TRBJ2-7; TRBD2 aligns across 7 bases. Germline CDR1 and CDR2: GTSNPN and SVGIG (reference sequence). CDR3 length: 16 amino acids. The J segment lost 3 bases and the V segment lost 1 base, leaving 12 bases of the junction unmatched. As DNA, the CDR3 is TGTGCCTGGAGTGAGGGAGGGGTGACCCCTATCTACGAGCAGTACTTC. It codes for CAWSEGGVTPIYEQYF.

CDR3 region: CASSPSGRPYEQYF. The CDR3 DNA is TGTGCCAGCAGTCCTAGCGGGAGACCCTACGAGCAGTACTTC. The chain has TRBV13 and TRBJ2-7; 10 bases fit TRBD2. CDR3 length: 14 amino acids. V dropped 6 bases and J dropped 2; count of bases not matched to a gene: 4. The germline gives CDR1 PRHDT, CDR2 FYEKMQ (reference sequence).

The V call is TRBV5-6, the J call TRBJ2-5; possible D gene TRBD1, 5 bases. In germline, CDR1 is SGHDT, CDR2 YYEEEE. The CDR3 runs to 16 residues. Trimming stripped 0 bases from V and 1 base from J, with 13 bases between. CDR3 in DNA: TGTGCCAGCAGCTTGGCCCTAGGGGATATCCAAGAGACCCAGTACTTC. It encodes CASSLALGDIQETQYF.